These T cell receptor beta chains were read from a single sample in a study of naive and memory T cell subsets. TCRdb recomputed calls from the UMI-ligation and nested PCR reads with MiXCR, one row per CDR3 protein. The table records under 150,000 distinct CDR3 sequences, under 25% of them present only once. Sequenced: naive CD8+ T cells from blood. The receptors come from a human donor in good health. Each CDR3 is given with its conserved first and last residue. The order of the fields is clone size, J gene, D gene, V gene, CDR3 protein, CDR3 DNA. D genes are given only for firm matches. Clone size is given for some rows only: seen once, a few or many times, or a class if the clone is expanded.

many | TRBJ2-3 | - | TRBV15 | CATSIILADTQYF | TGTGCCACCAGCATAATCCTGGCAGATACGCAGTATTTT
many | TRBJ1-2 | - | TRBV20-1 | CSAEGPGFGGYTF | TGCAGTGCCGAGGGTCCTGGATTCGGAGGCTACACCTTC
few | TRBJ2-7 | - | TRBV4-3 | CASSQVLQPTRYEQYF | TGCGCCAGCAGCCAAGTCCTCCAGCCCACGAGGTACGAGCAGTACTTC
- | TRBJ2-7 | - | TRBV29-1 | CSVDLLGVQYF | TGCAGCGTTGATCTTTTGGGTGTGCAGTACTTC
few | TRBJ2-7 | - | TRBV7-9 | CASSSLALNEQYF | TGTGCCAGCAGCTCGCTAGCTTTGAACGAGCAGTACTTC
few | TRBJ1-2 | - | TRBV4-1 | CASSPGRGSYGYTF | TGCGCCAGCAGCCCCGGCCGGGGAAGCTATGGCTACACCTTC
few | TRBJ2-7 | - | TRBV19 | CASSIRQEFNEQYF | TGTGCCAGTAGTATTCGACAGGAGTTCAACGAGCAGTACTTC
few | TRBJ2-7 | - | TRBV6-1 | CASSQQVTYEQYF | TGTGCCAGCAGTCAGCAGGTGACCTACGAGCAGTACTTC
few | TRBJ1-2 | TRBD1 | TRBV9 | CASSVDKGQVDYGYTF | TGTGCCAGCAGCGTAGATAAGGGACAGGTGGACTATGGCTACACCTTC
- | TRBJ2-3 | - | TRBV5-1 | CASSLAIQQPTSTDTQYF | TGCGCCAGCAGCTTGGCCATTCAGCAACCTACAAGCACAGATACGCAGTATTTT
few | TRBJ2-7 | TRBD1 | TRBV4-3 | CASSPTGTAPYEQYF | TGCGCCAGCAGCCCAACCGGGACAGCTCCCTACGAGCAGTACTTC
few | TRBJ2-7 | - | TRBV28 | CASSFSPGQVDYEQYF | TGTGCCAGCAGTTTTAGCCCGGGGCAGGTCGACTACGAGCAGTACTTC
- | TRBJ1-1 | TRBD1 | TRBV5-5 | CASSPWTGSTEAFF | TGTGCCAGCAGCCCTTGGACAGGGTCCACTGAAGCTTTCTTT
many | TRBJ2-7 | - | TRBV7-8 | CASSLRSDSEFYEQYF | TGTGCCAGCAGCTTAAGGTCGGACAGTGAGTTTTACGAGCAGTACTTC
few | TRBJ2-1 | TRBD2 | TRBV19 | CATALTSGRYNEQFF | TGTGCCACCGCCCTGACTAGCGGTAGGTACAATGAGCAGTTCTTC
- | TRBJ2-7 | - | TRBV28 | CASSSRASFGEQYF | TGTGCCAGCAGCTCCCGGGCCAGCTTTGGCGAGCAGTACTTC
few | TRBJ1-1 | TRBD1 | TRBV5-1 | CASSSTGTGTYTEAFF | TGCGCCAGCAGCTCCACCGGGACAGGGACTTACACTGAAGCTTTCTTT
- | TRBJ1-5 | - | TRBV14 | CASSQAGYNQPQHF | TGTGCCAGCAGCCAAGCGGGGTACAATCAGCCCCAGCATTTT
- | TRBJ1-5 | - | TRBV7-9 | CASSRDPGQPQHF | TGTGCCAGCAGCCGAGACCCCGGACAGCCCCAGCATTTT
- | TRBJ2-7 | TRBD2 | TRBV6-1 | CASSDGGSYEQYF | TGTGCCAGCAGTGATGGCGGGAGCTACGAGCAGTACTTC
- | TRBJ2-1 | - | TRBV5-1 | CASSLAPSSYEQFF | TGCGCCAGCAGCTTGGCACCCTCGAGCTATGAGCAGTTCTTC
few | TRBJ2-1 | - | TRBV11-3 | CASSSGRWDEQFF | TGTGCCAGCAGCTCCGGACGGTGGGATGAGCAGTTCTTC
few | TRBJ2-7 | - | TRBV6-5 | CASSYSDSSYEQYF | TGTGCCAGCAGTTACAGCGATAGCTCCTACGAGCAGTACTTC
- | TRBJ2-7 | - | TRBV4-1 | CASSQIQTGAYEQYF | TGCGCCAGCAGCCAAATCCAGACAGGAGCCTACGAGCAGTACTTC
- | TRBJ1-5 | - | TRBV19 | CASSIDHVSNQPQHF | TGTGCCAGTAGTATAGATCATGTGAGCAATCAGCCCCAGCATTTT
few | TRBJ2-1 | TRBD2 | TRBV6-5 | CASSYSIEGGTSYNEQFF | TGTGCCAGCAGTTACTCGATTGAGGGAGGGACCTCCTACAATGAGCAGTTCTTC
few | TRBJ1-2 | - | TRBV28 | CASTRKWDVYSNYGYTF | TGTGCCAGCACTAGAAAGTGGGACGTGTACTCTAACTATGGCTACACCTTC
few | TRBJ2-2 | TRBD2 | TRBV6-2/TRBV6-3 | CATKDSGSGAGELFF | TGTGCCACCAAAGACAGCGGGAGCGGCGCCGGGGAGCTGTTTTTT
- | TRBJ2-5 | - | TRBV15 | CATGGYQETQYF | TGTGCCACCGGGGGATACCAAGAGACCCAGTACTTC
few | TRBJ2-7 | - | TRBV4-3 | CASSQDHEGTYEQYF | TGCGCCAGCAGCCAAGATCACGAGGGGACCTACGAGCAGTACTTC
- | TRBJ1-6 | TRBD1 | TRBV12-3/TRBV12-4 | CASSSETGGPLHF | TGTGCCAGCAGTTCAGAGACAGGGGGACCCCTCCACTTT
- | TRBJ2-2 | - | TRBV21-1 | CASSKRGQGVLFGPGTGELFF | -
- | TRBJ1-2 | - | TRBV4-1 | CASSQDPYYGYTF | TGCGCCAGCAGCCAAGATCCTTACTATGGCTACACCTTC
- | TRBJ1-1 | - | TRBV12-3/TRBV12-4 | CASSSGRTEAFF | TGTGCCAGCAGTTCCGGGAGGACTGAAGCTTTCTTT
- | TRBJ1-1 | - | TRBV7-9 | CASSLAATEAFF | TGTGCCAGCAGCTTAGCAGCTACTGAAGCTTTCTTT
- | TRBJ2-1 | TRBD1 | TRBV29-1 | CSVVDRGHEQFF | TGCAGCGTTGTGGACAGGGGCCATGAGCAGTTCTTC
many | TRBJ2-7 | TRBD1 | TRBV3-1 | CASSTQGAYEQYF | TGTGCCAGCAGCACCCAGGGGGCGTACGAGCAGTACTTC
few | TRBJ2-1 | - | TRBV12-3/TRBV12-4 | CASSFAGLSIEQFF | TGTGCCAGCAGTTTCGCGGGACTCTCGATCGAGCAGTTCTTC
few | TRBJ2-3 | - | TRBV28 | CASSFRGRGTDTQYF | TGTGCCAGCAGTTTCCGGGGTCGGGGCACAGATACGCAGTATTTT
once | TRBJ2-2 | - | TRBV9 | CASRPGHTGELFF | TGTGCCAGCAGGCCAGGACACACCGGGGAGCTGTTTTTT
few | TRBJ2-1 | - | TRBV12-3/TRBV12-4 | CASSSGSAEYSYNEQFF | TGTGCCAGCTCGTCTGGGTCCGCGGAGTACTCCTACAATGAGCAGTTCTTC
many | TRBJ1-1 | - | TRBV9 | CASSVVEGNTEAFF | TGTGCCAGCAGCGTAGTCGAAGGGAACACTGAAGCTTTCTTT
- | TRBJ1-5 | - | TRBV24-1 | CATNQGRNQPQHF | TGTGCCACCAATCAGGGGAGGAATCAGCCCCAGCATTTT
- | TRBJ2-1 | - | TRBV10-1 | CASSESKGYNEQFF | TGCGCCAGCAGTGAGTCGAAGGGCTACAATGAGCAGTTCTTC
- | TRBJ2-7 | TRBD2 | TRBV20-1 | CSARDGTTNSYEQYF | TGCAGTGCTAGAGATGGGACTACCAACTCCTACGAGCAGTACTTC
few | TRBJ2-3 | - | TRBV15 | CATSRDLGRADTQYF | TGTGCCACCAGCAGAGATTTAGGAAGGGCAGATACGCAGTATTTT
- | TRBJ2-1 | - | TRBV12-3/TRBV12-4 | CASSVTLAVSSYNEQFF | TGTGCCAGCAGTGTCACCTTAGCGGTTAGCTCCTACAATGAGCAGTTCTTC
few | TRBJ2-7 | - | TRBV30 | CAWRQPFMVYEQYF | TGTGCCTGGAGACAGCCCTTCATGGTATACGAGCAGTACTTC
few | TRBJ2-3 | - | TRBV7-9 | CASGSGSIDTQYF | TGTGCCAGCGGTTCGGGATCTATCGATACGCAGTATTTT
- | TRBJ1-1 | TRBD1 | TRBV10-3 | CAISESIGGSYTEAFF | TGTGCCATCAGTGAGTCGATAGGGGGCTCGTACACTGAAGCTTTCTTT